A single sample is the source of the 23 T cell receptor beta chains below, sequenced in a study of blood T cells in healthy people across ages. The use of a sample-barcoded 5' primer and a J-beta primer mix characterized a second PCR of 7 to 11 cycles. TCRdb called the 5' RACE reads again in MiXCR, with one record for every CDR3 protein. Among 550,000 to 750,000 distinct CDR3 sequences listed, over 20% were seen once. The specimen sequenced was blood. The receptors shown here come from a man in his sixties or seventies in good health.

This clonotype was detected a few times. The rearrangement joins TRBV3-1 to TRBJ2-6, with 10 positions matching TRBD1. V lost 6 bases to trimming and J lost 1 base; unmatched junction nucleotides: 18. The CDR3 is 21 amino acids. Germline loops: CDR1 LGHDT, CDR2 YNNKEL (reference sequence). CDR3 region: CASSIWASSGQGGSGANVLTF. The CDR3, as DNA: TGTGCCAGCAGTATCTGGGCTAGTAGTGGACAGGGGGGTTCTGGGGCCAACGTCCTGACTTTC. The whole variable domain, remainder taken from reference TRBV3-1 and TRBJ2-6, is DTAVSQTPKYLVTQMGNDKSIKCEQNLGHDTMYWYKQDSKKFLKIMFSYNNKELIINETVPNRFSPKSPDKAHLNLHINSLELGDSAVYFCASSIWASSGQGGSGANVLTFGAGSRLTVL.

The V and J genes are TRBV28 and TRBJ2-5; TRBD2 is a possible D gene (6 bases). With 4 bases removed from V and 2 bases from J, the gap between germline ends came to 20 bases. The CDR3 runs 17 residues. Germline V gene lookup returns CDR1 MDHEN and CDR2 SYDVKM. CDR3 sequence: CASSSGQGGGWQETQYF. The CDR3 coding sequence is TGTGCCAGCAGTTCGGGTCAGGGAGGAGGTTGGCAAGAGACCCAGTACTTC.

The rearrangement joins TRBV9 to TRBJ1-3; no firm D call. Trimming cost V 2 bases and J 0 bases, with 12 bases left between them. The germline CDR1 and CDR2 sequences are SGDLS and YYNGEE. The CDR3 is made up of 16 amino acids. CDR3 nucleotides: TGTGCCAGCAGCGTCGACGGAGGTGGCTCTGGAAACACCATATATTTT. It codes for CASSVDGGGSGNTIYF.

This clonotype was counted only a few times. The rearrangement uses TRBV5-1 and TRBJ2-3; 9 bases are a match to TRBD1. Germline lookup yields CDR1 SGHRS and CDR2 YFSETQ. This CDR3 is built from 16 residues. The V segment lost 4 bases and the J segment 2 bases; nucleotides outside the gene matches: 8. The CDR3 DNA follows: TGCGCCAGCAGCACCGGGACAGGGTCAGCCACAGATACGCAGTATTTT. This translates into CASSTGTGSATDTQYF.

This clonotype was picked up a small number of times. V gene TRBV5-1 combines with J gene TRBJ1-4; possibly TRBD1 for D (6 bases). Trimming cost V 5 bases and J 6 bases, with 14 bases left between them. CDR1 and CDR2 (germline): SGHRS, YFSETQ. This CDR3 has 14 amino acids. The chain's CDR3 is CASRARGGDEKLFF. In nucleotides, the CDR3 is TGCGCCAGCAGGGCGAGGGGGGGCGATGAAAAACTGTTTTTT.

This clonotype was seen only a few times. The chain employs TRBV18 and TRBJ2-5; D uncertain. The CDR3 is 12 amino acids. Trimming took 3 bases from V and 5 from J, leaving 7 bases between them. Germline values: CDR1 KGHSH, CDR2 LQKENI. The CDR3, as DNA: TGTGCCAGCTCACCCAATACGGAGACCCAGTACTTC. Protein product: CASSPNTETQYF.

This clonotype was recorded many times. The V gene is TRBV29-1, the J gene TRBJ2-3, with 8 bases lining up with TRBD2. The CDR3 consists of 10 residues. J lost 11 bases, V lost 6 bases, and 4 bases had no gene match. Per the germline V gene, CDR1 is SQVTM and CDR2 is ANQGSEA. The CDR3 DNA sequence: TGCAGCGTCGTCGGGGGGGGGCAGTATTTT. Translation: CSVVGGGQYF.

This rearrangement joins TRBV10-3 to TRBJ2-7; TRBD1 is a possible D gene (6 bases). From germline, CDR1 is ENHRY and CDR2 SYGVKD. The CDR3 runs 11 residues. Trimming removed 7 bases from V and 2 bases from J, with 6 bases in between. CDR3 region: CAIKGAYEQYF. In DNA, the CDR3 is TGTGCCATCAAGGGGGCCTACGAGCAGTACTTC.

The sample holds a few counts of this clonotype. Relative to the germline gene, one junction end is altered; a read error may explain this. This rearrangement joins TRBV3-1 to TRBJ1-1, with 9 bases matching TRBD1. This CDR3 is 14 amino acids long. CDR1 and CDR2 (germline): LGHDT, YNNKEL (reference sequence). In nucleotides, the CDR3 is TGTGCCGGCAGAACCGGGACAGGGTCCACTGAAGCTTTCTTT. This codes for CAGRTGTGSTEAFF.

V gene TRBV27 combines with J gene TRBJ2-4, with D possibly TRBD2 on 5 matching bases. V dropped 3 bases and J dropped 5 bases, with 8 bases sitting between them. The CDR3 length is 13 residues. From germline, CDR1 is MNHEY and CDR2 SMNVEV (reference sequence). CDR3 nucleotide sequence: TGTGCCAGCAGTTTCACGAGGGAAAACATTCAGTACTTC. Its translation: CASSFTRENIQYF.

In this sample, this clonotype turned up many times. The chain is built from TRBV11-2 and TRBJ2-2; D uncertain. Deletions cut 1 base from V and 0 bases from J, with 3 bases between. In germline, CDR1 is SGHAT, CDR2 FQNNGV. The CDR3 totals 14 residues. The CDR3 reads CASSLGANTGELFF. In DNA form, the CDR3 reads TGTGCCAGCAGCTTAGGGGCGAACACCGGGGAGCTGTTTTTT.

This clonotype was seen more than once but under ten times. The chain has TRBV4-1 and TRBJ1-1; D call uncertain. This CDR3 has 15 residues. Per the germline V gene, CDR1 is MGHRA and CDR2 is YSYEKL. V dropped 1 base and J dropped 4 bases, with 13 bases sitting between them. The DNA of the CDR3 is TGCGCCAGCAGCCAAGGGTGGAGGGAGGGCACTGAAGCTTTCTTT. Amino acids: CASSQGWREGTEAFF.

This clonotype appeared a single time. The rearrangement uses TRBV9 and TRBJ2-1; perhaps D is TRBD1 or TRBD2 (5 bases each). V shed 4 bases and J shed 8 bases, with 16 bases lying between them. The CDR3 consists of 14 residues. From germline, CDR1 is SGDLS and CDR2 YYNGEE. The CDR3 here is CASSPFGAVDEQFF. CDR3 in DNA: TGTGCCAGCAGCCCATTCGGGGCGGTGGATGAGCAGTTCTTC.

Only a few counts were recorded for this clonotype. This rearrangement joins TRBV7-9 to TRBJ1-4, with TRBD1 as a possible D gene (5 bases). The ends were cut back, 4 bases at V and 7 bases at J, with 13 bases in the middle. The CDR3 extends over 14 amino acids. CDR1 is SEHNR and CDR2 is FQNEAQ in the germline V gene (reference sequence). CDR3 amino acids: CASSSDSGGEKLFF. Here the CDR3 DNA reads TGTGCCAGCAGCTCCGACAGCGGGGGTGAAAAACTGTTTTTT.

The V gene is TRBV20-1, the J gene TRBJ2-3; D gene uncertain. The CDR3 consists of 14 residues. The V gene lost 0 bases and the J gene lost 5 bases, with 12 bases spanning the gap. Germline lookup yields CDR1 DFQATT and CDR2 SNEGSKA (reference sequence). The CDR3 loop is CSARENLGLDTQYF. The CDR3 nucleotides are TGCAGTGCTAGAGAGAACCTCGGATTAGATACGCAGTATTTT.

The chain's CDR3 is CATSDNGLVTGELFF. CDR3 nucleotides: TGTGCCACCAGTGACAACGGACTAGTTACCGGGGAGCTGTTTTTT. The rearrangement links TRBV24-1 to TRBJ2-2, with 7 bases fitting TRBD2. V shed 4 bases, J shed 5 bases, and the junction held 6 bases outside the gene matches. Germline loops: CDR1 KGHDR, CDR2 SFDVKD. CDR3 length: 15 amino acids.

The chain is built from TRBV4-1 and TRBJ2-1; the D gene is possibly TRBD2 (6 bases). The J call is uncertain, as TRBJ2-7 better fits the DNA end. The germline V gene encodes CDR1 MGHRA and CDR2 YSYEKL. The CDR3 totals 14 residues. CDR3 in DNA: TGCGCCAGCACCCCCGGGGTAGCGGACTACGAGCAGTACTTC. It is translated as CASTPGVADYEQYF.

This chain joins TRBV15 and TRBJ1-5; D remains unclear. Germline V gene sequence: CDR1 LNHNV, CDR2 YYDKDF (reference sequence). Trimming took off 3 bases at V and 0 bases at J, with 6 bases between the two ends. The CDR3 runs to 14 residues. The CDR3 coding sequence is TGTGCCACCAGCAGGGGCTATAGCAATCAGCCCCAGCATTTT. Translated: CATSRGYSNQPQHF.

This clonotype was seen only a few times. The chain is built from TRBV7-9 and TRBJ2-2; D might be TRBD1 or TRBD2, each matching 5 bases. Germline lookup yields CDR1 SEHNR and CDR2 FQNEAQ (reference sequence). This CDR3 region has 15 residues. V shed 5 bases and J shed 5 bases, with 15 bases lying between them. CDR3 in DNA: TGTGCCAGCAGCCCGGGACGGTGGAGTACCGGGGAGCTGTTTTTT. Its protein is CASSPGRWSTGELFF.

Points on this clonotype: Its ends do not fully match the called genes, so a read error is possible. The chain is built from TRBV7-9 and TRBJ1-2; D is undetermined. Per germline, CDR1 SEHNR and CDR2 FQNEAQ (reference sequence). The CDR3 contains 12 residues. For the CDR3, the DNA is TGTGCCAGCAGCCGGACGGACTATGACTACACCTTC. Amino acids: CASSRTDYDYTF. Complete variable domain (other parts from reference TRBV7-9 and TRBJ1-2): DTGVSQNPRHKITKRGQNVTFRCDPISEHNRLYWYRQTLGQGPEFLTYFQNEAQLEKSRLLSDRFSAERPKGSFSTLEIQRTEQGDSAMYLCASSRTDYDYTFGSGTRLTVV.

This clonotype has just a few counts. The chain combines TRBV19 with TRBJ1-2; D is unresolved. V was trimmed by 7 bases and J by 0 bases, leaving 15 bases between them. The CDR3 runs to 15 residues. Looked up from germline, CDR1 is LNHDA and CDR2 is SQIVND (reference sequence). CDR3 region: CASNSPNSANYGYTF. CDR3 bases: TGTGCCAGTAACTCACCGAACTCAGCTAACTATGGCTACACCTTC.

This clonotype turned up a few times. The rearrangement links TRBV6-5 to TRBJ2-7, with D uncertain. The ends were cut back, 11 bases at V and 4 bases at J, with 15 bases in the middle. Per germline, CDR1 MNHEY and CDR2 SVGAGI. The CDR3 runs 12 residues. The CDR3 DNA reads as TGTGCCGGCCATCAAACGGGTTACGAGCAGTACTTC. Residues: CAGHQTGYEQYF.

The chain links TRBV3-1 to TRBJ2-1, with 7 bases fitting TRBD2. The J call may be incorrect, as the DNA end agrees better with TRBJ2-7. CDR1 is LGHDT and CDR2 is YNNKEL in the germline V gene (reference sequence). The CDR3 length is 14 residues. The CDR3 spells CASSAGLTGRMQYF. The CDR3 DNA sequence: TGTGCCAGCAGTGCCGGTCTAACCGGGAGGATGCAGTACTTC.